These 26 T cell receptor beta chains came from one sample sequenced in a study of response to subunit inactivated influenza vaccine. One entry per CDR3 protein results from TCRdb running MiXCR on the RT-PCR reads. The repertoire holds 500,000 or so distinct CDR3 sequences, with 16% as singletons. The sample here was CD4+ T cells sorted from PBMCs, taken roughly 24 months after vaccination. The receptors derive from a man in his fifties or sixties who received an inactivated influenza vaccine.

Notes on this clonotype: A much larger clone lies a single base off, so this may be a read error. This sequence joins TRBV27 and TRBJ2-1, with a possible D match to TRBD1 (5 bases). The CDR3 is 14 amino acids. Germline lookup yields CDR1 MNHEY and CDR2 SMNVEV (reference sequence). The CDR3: CASSLVGALHEQLF. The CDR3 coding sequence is TGTGCCAGCAGTTTAGTTGGGGCGTTACATGAGCAGCTCTTC.

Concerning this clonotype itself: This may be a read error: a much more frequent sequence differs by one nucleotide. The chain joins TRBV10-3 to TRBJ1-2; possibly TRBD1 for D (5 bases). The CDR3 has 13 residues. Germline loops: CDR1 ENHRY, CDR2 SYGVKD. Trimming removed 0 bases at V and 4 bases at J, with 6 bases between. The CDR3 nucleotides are TGTGCCATCAGTGAGTCGACAGCCTATGGCTACACCTTC. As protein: CAISESTAYGYTF.

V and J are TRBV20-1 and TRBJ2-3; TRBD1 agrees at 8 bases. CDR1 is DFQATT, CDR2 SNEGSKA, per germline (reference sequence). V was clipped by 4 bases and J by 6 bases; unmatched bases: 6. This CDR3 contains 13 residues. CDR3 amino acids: CSAIDRGLDTQYF. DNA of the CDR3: TGCAGTGCTATAGACAGGGGCCTCGATACGCAGTATTTT.

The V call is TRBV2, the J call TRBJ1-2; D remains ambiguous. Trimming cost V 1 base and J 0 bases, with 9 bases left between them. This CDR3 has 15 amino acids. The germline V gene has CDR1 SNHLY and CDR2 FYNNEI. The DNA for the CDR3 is TGTGCCAGCAGTGAAGAAGGGAAAGCTAACTATGGCTACACCTTC. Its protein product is CASSEEGKANYGYTF.

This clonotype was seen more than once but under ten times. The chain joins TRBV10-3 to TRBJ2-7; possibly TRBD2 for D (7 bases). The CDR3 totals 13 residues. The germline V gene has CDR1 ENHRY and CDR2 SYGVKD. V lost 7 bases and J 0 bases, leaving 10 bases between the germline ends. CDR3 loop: CAIKGGSSYEQYF. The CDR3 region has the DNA TGTGCCATCAAGGGGGGGAGCTCCTACGAGCAGTACTTC.

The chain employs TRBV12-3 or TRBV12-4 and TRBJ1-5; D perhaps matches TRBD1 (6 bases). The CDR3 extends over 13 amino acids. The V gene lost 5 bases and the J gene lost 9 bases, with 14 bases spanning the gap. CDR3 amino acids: CASSLQGYRPQHF. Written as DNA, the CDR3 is TGTGCCAGCAGTCTCCAGGGGTACCGGCCCCAGCATTTT.

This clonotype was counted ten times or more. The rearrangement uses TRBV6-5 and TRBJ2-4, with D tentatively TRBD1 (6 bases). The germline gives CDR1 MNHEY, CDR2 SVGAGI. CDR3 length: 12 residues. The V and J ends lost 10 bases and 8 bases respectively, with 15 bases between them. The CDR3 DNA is TGTGCCACCGGGACGGCAGGGGACATTCAGTACTTC. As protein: CATGTAGDIQYF.

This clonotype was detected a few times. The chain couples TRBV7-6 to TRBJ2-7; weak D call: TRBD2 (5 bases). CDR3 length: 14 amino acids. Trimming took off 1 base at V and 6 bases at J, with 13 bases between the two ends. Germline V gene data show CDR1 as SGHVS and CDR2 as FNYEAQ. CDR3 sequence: CASSLERASSEQYF. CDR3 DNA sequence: TGTGCCAGCAGCTTAGAGAGGGCCTCATCCGAGCAGTACTTC.

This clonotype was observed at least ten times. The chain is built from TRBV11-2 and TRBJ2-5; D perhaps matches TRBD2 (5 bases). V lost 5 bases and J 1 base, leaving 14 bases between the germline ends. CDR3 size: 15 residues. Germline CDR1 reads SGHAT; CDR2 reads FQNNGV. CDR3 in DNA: TGTGCCAGCAGCCCCTCATTAGCGTTCCAAGAGACCCAGTACTTC. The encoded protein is CASSPSLAFQETQYF.

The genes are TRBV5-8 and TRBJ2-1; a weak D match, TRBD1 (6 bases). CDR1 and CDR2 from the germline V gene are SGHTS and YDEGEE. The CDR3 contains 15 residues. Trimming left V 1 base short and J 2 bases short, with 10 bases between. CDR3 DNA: TGTGCCAGCAGCTTGCTCGGACAGACCTACAATGAGCAGTTCTTC. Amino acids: CASSLLGQTYNEQFF.

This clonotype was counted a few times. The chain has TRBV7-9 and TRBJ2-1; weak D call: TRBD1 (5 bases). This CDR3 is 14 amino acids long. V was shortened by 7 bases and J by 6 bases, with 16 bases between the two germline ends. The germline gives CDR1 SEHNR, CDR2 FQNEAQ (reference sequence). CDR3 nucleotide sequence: TGTGCCAGCATGGCGCAGGGTTTGCCCAATGAGCAGTTCTTC. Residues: CASMAQGLPNEQFF.

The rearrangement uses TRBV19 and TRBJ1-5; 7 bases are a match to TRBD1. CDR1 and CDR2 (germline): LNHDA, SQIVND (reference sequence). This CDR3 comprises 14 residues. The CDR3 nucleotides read TGTGCTACCAAGGAAGGGGGCGGCACGGGGCCCCAGCATTTT. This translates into CATKEGGGTGPQHF.

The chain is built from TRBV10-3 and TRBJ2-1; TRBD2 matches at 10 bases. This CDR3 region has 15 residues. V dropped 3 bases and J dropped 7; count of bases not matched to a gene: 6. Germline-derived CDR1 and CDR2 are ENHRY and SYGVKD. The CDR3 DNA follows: TGTGCCATCAGTGATAATAGCGGGAGGCGGAATGAGCAGTTCTTC. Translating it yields CAISDNSGRRNEQFF.

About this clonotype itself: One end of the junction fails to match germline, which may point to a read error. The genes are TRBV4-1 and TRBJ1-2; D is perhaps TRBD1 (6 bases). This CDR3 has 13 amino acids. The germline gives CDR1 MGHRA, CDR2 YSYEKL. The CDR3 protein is CASRGGREEKNSF. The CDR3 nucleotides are TGCGCCAGCAGGGGGGGCAGGGAGGAGAAAAACTCCTTC.

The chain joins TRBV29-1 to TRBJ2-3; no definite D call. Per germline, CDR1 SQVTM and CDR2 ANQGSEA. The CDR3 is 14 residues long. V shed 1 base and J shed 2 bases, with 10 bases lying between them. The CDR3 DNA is TGCAGCGTTGAAGTGCATTGGGCCACAGATACGCAGTATTTT. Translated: CSVEVHWATDTQYF.

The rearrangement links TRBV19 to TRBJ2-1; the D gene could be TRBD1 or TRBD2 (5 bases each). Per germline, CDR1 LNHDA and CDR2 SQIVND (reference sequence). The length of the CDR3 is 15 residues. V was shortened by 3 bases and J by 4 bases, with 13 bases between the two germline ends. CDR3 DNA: TGTGCCAGTAGTATTCCAGGGAGTCCTTACAATGAGCAGTTCTTC. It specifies CASSIPGSPYNEQFF. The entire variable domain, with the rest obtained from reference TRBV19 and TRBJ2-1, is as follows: DGGITQSPKYLFRKEGQNVTLSCEQNLNHDAMYWYRQDPGQGLRLIYYSQIVNDFQKGDIAEGYSVSREKKESFPLTVTSAQKNPTAFYLCASSIPGSPYNEQFFGPGTRLTVL.

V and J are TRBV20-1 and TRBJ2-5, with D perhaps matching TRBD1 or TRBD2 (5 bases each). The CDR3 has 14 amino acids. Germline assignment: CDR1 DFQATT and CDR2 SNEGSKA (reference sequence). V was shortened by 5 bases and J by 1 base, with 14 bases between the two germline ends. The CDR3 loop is CSARPGTVQETQYF. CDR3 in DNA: TGCAGTGCTCGCCCCGGGACGGTCCAAGAGACCCAGTACTTC.

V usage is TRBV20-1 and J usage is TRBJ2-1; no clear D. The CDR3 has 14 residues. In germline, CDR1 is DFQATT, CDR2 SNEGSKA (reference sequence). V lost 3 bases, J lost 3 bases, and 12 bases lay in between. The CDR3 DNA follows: TGCAGTGCTAGTGAAGGTTGGCGCTACAATGAGCAGTTCTTC. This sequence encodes CSASEGWRYNEQFF.

In DNA, the CDR3 is TGTGCCAGCAGCCAAGATGGGACACCAAACGGGGAGCTGTTTTTT. It is translated as CASSQDGTPNGELFF. The genes are TRBV3-1 and TRBJ2-2; maybe TRBD1 (6 bases). The V end lost 0 bases, the J end lost 7 bases, and 12 bases lay between the germline ends. Germline CDR1 LGHDT, CDR2 YNNKEL (reference sequence). CDR3 size: 15 residues.

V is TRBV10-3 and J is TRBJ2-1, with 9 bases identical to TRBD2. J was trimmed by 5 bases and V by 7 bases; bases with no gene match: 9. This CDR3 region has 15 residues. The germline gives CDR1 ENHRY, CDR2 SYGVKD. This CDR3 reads CAINGWSGRNNEQFF. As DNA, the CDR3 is TGTGCCATCAATGGGTGGAGCGGGAGGAACAATGAGCAGTTCTTC.

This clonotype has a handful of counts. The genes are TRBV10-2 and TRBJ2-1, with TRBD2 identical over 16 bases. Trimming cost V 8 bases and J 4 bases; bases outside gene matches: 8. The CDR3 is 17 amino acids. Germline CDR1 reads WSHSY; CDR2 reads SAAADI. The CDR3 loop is CASGGLAGGPVYNEQFF. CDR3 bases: TGCGCCAGCGGGGGACTAGCGGGAGGGCCGGTGTACAATGAGCAGTTCTTC.

The CDR3 reads CASSSIWQETQYF. The CDR3 DNA follows: TGTGCCAGCAGTTCCATCTGGCAAGAGACCCAGTACTTC. The chain joins TRBV28 to TRBJ2-5; D is unresolved. CDR1 MDHEN and CDR2 SYDVKM come from the germline V gene. The length of the CDR3 is 13 residues. Deletions cut 4 bases from V and 2 bases from J, with 8 bases between. The full variable domain, in which reference TRBV28 and TRBJ2-5 provide the parts outside the CDR3, is DVKVTQSSRYLVKRTGEKVFLECVQDMDHENMFWYRQDPGLGLRLIYFSYDVKMKEKGDIPEGYSVSREKKERFSLILESASTNQTSMYLCASSSIWQETQYFGPGTRLLVL.

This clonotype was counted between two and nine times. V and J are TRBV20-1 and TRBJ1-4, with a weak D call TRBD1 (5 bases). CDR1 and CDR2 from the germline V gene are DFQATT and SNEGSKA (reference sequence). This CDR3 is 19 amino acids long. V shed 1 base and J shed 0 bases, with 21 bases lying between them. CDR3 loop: CSARGARGSSFATNEKLFF. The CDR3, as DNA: TGCAGTGCTAGAGGAGCACGGGGGTCCTCCTTCGCAACTAATGAAAAACTGTTTTTT.

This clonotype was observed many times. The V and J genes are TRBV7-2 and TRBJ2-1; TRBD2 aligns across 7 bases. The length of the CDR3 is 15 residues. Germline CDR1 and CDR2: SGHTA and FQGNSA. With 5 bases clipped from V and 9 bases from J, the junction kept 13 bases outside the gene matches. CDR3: CASSRTQRGLIEQFF. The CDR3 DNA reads TGTGCCAGCAGCCGCACCCAGCGGGGCCTAATTGAGCAGTTCTTC.

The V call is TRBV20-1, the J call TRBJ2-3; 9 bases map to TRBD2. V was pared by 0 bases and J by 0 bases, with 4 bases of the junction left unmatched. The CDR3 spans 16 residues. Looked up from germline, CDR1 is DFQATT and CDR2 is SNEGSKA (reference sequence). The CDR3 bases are TGCAGTGCTAGAGATCTAGCGGGGCTTAGCACAGATACGCAGTATTTT. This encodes CSARDLAGLSTDTQYF.

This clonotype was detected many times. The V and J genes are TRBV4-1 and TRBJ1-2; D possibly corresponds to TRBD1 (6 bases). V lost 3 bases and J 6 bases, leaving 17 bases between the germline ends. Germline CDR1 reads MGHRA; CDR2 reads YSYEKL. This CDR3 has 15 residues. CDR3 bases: TGCGCCAGCAGCCAGGCAGGGGTTAGGGCTGATGGCTACACCTTC. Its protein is CASSQAGVRADGYTF.